These 32 T cell receptor beta chains were sequenced from one sample in a study of CXCR3-negative and CXCR3-positive naive CD8 T cells. Antigens for these TCRs are unknown. cDNA libraries for TRB were generated by 5' RACE incorporating UMI labels. TCRdb derives one entry per CDR3 protein from the 5' RACE reads, leaving out DNA. The sample holds 140,000 to 150,000 distinct CDR3 sequences. Study-level findings and limits: For CXCR3-positive naive cells, TRB CDR3s were more hydrophobic than those of CXCR3-negative naive cells.

Sample: naive CXCR3+ CD8+ T cells from blood. Regarding subset: CD45RO-CCR7+CD27+CD95- naive CD8+ T cells expressing CXCR3 (TNR3+). The receptor source for this set is a human donor in good health. Some clones in this sample may be carry-over from other donors' samples.

The V gene is TRBV29-1, the J gene TRBJ2-1. This CDR3 is 15 amino acids long. CDR1 and CDR2 (germline): SQVTM, ANQGSEA. CDR3: CSVSKSGMSYNEQFF.

The chain has TRBV29-1 and TRBJ2-1; TCRdb names TRBD1, which stays unverified in the absence of DNA. The CDR3 totals 15 residues. Germline values: CDR1 SQVTM, CDR2 ANQGSEA. CDR3 protein: CSVEVTEGGDNEQFF.

The chain carries TRBV5-1 and TRBJ1-5; TCRdb reports TRBD1, a call that lacks DNA to check it against. CDR1 and CDR2 (germline): SGHRS, YFSETQ. The length of the CDR3 is 12 residues. CDR3: CALGHPGQPQHF.

The CDR3 here is CASSESTYEQYF. The rearrangement joins TRBV7-9 to TRBJ2-7. This CDR3 contains 12 residues. Germline values: CDR1 SEHNR, CDR2 FQNEAQ (reference sequence).

This chain uses TRBV24-1 with TRBJ2-1; TCRdb's assignment of TRBD2 cannot be checked, as there is no DNA. Germline V gives CDR1 KGHDR, CDR2 SFDVKD. The CDR3 runs to 15 residues. CDR3 region: CATSDFAVRRDEQFF.

The chain has TRBV27 and TRBJ1-1; TCRdb designates TRBD1, a call that cannot be tested without DNA. The CDR3 sequence is 14 residues long. Germline values: CDR1 MNHEY, CDR2 SMNVEV (reference sequence). CDR3 amino acids: CASSSPGQMTEAFF.

The V call is TRBV3-1, the J call TRBJ2-2; TCRdb lists TRBD2, though no DNA is available to test this call. Germline loops: CDR1 LGHDT, CDR2 YNNKEL (reference sequence). CDR3 size: 17 residues. CDR3 amino acids: CASSSIRGTSAGGELFF.

The CDR3 here is CSVEDKETPSAFF. The chain links TRBV29-1 to TRBJ1-1. Looked up from germline, CDR1 is SQVTM and CDR2 is ANQGSEA. The CDR3 is made up of 13 amino acids.

The J gene is TRBJ2-1, the V gene TRBV5-1; TCRdb's D gene call, TRBD2, goes unchecked for lack of DNA. CDR3 length: 16 residues. Germline loops: CDR1 SGHRS, CDR2 YFSETQ. The CDR3 region is CASSLFASGVGNEQLF.

The genes are TRBV29-1 and TRBJ2-7; TCRdb lists TRBD2, though no DNA is available to test this call. This CDR3 has 12 residues. Germline V gene data show CDR1 as SQVTM and CDR2 as ANQGSEA. CDR3 in amino acids: CSVGGYSGEQYF.

The chain couples TRBV7-6 to TRBJ2-7; TCRdb's D gene call, TRBD1, goes unchecked for lack of DNA. The CDR3 length is 15 residues. CDR1 is SGHVS, CDR2 FNYEAQ, per germline. This CDR3 is CASSLGTAQSYEQYF.

The genes are TRBV7-8 and TRBJ2-1; TCRdb lists TRBD2, though no DNA is available to test this call. Looked up from germline, CDR1 is SGHVS and CDR2 is FQNEAQ. This CDR3 comprises 17 residues. CDR3 region: CASSPPEPSGAYNEQFF.

The chain combines TRBV7-6 with TRBJ1-2; TCRdb's D gene call, TRBD1, goes unchecked for lack of DNA. The CDR3 contains 15 residues. Germline V lookup: CDR1 SGHVS, CDR2 FNYEAQ. The CDR3 here is CASSSGQGANYGYTF.

The chain couples TRBV27 to TRBJ1-1. Germline V gene data show CDR1 as MNHEY and CDR2 as SMNVEV (reference sequence). There are 12 residues in the CDR3. This CDR3 reads CASMKGPSTAFF.

This chain's CDR3 is CASSPFRDSNQPQHF. The chain is built from TRBV7-9 and TRBJ1-5; TCRdb's D gene call, TRBD1, goes unchecked for lack of DNA. There are 15 residues in the CDR3. Germline V CDR1 and CDR2: SEHNR, FQNEAQ (reference sequence).

The chain carries TRBV12-3 or TRBV12-4 and TRBJ1-1; there is no DNA to check the TCRdb D call of TRBD1. The CDR3 has 17 amino acids. This CDR3 reads CASSLPQIQGAMTEAFF.

This chain connects TRBV29-1 to TRBJ2-3; no DNA is available, so the TRBD2 call from TCRdb remains unchecked. CDR3 length: 15 residues. Germline V gives CDR1 SQVTM, CDR2 ANQGSEA. CDR3 residues: CRIRLAQKCTDTQYF.

The chain couples TRBV6-2 or TRBV6-3 to TRBJ1-5; absent DNA, TCRdb's TRBD1 call cannot be checked. Germline CDR1 is MNHEY and CDR2 is SVGEGT. The CDR3 has 14 residues. CDR3 loop: CASSTGQGSQPQHF.

The V and J genes are TRBV5-1 and TRBJ2-5; TCRdb's D call, TRBD2, is unchecked because there is no DNA. Germline V gene lookup returns CDR1 SGHRS and CDR2 YFSETQ. This CDR3 has 20 residues. The CDR3 loop is CASSLVSRLAGGSGPETQYF.

V gene TRBV24-1 combines with J gene TRBJ1-1. Per the germline V gene, CDR1 is KGHDR and CDR2 is SFDVKD. There are 13 residues in the CDR3. CDR3 region: CATRATAPSEAFF.

The CDR3 loop reads CASSSLAGDTQYF. The J gene is TRBJ2-3, the V gene TRBV7-2; lacking DNA, the TRBD2 call made by TCRdb goes unchecked. The germline gives CDR1 SGHTA, CDR2 FQGNSA. This CDR3 is 13 amino acids long.

The genes are TRBV12-3 or TRBV12-4 and TRBJ2-3. The CDR3 totals 15 residues. The CDR3 loop reads CASSFGSSSTDTQYF.

V gene TRBV7-6 combines with J gene TRBJ2-1; TCRdb returns TRBD2, unconfirmable since there is no DNA. The CDR3 covers 13 residues. Germline V lookup: CDR1 SGHVS, CDR2 FNYEAQ. The CDR3 spells CASSDTRHNEQFF.

V gene TRBV29-1 combines with J gene TRBJ1-3; the TRBD1 assignment by TCRdb is unverifiable without DNA. Germline assignment: CDR1 SQVTM and CDR2 ANQGSEA. The CDR3 totals 12 residues. CDR3 residues: CSVWDSGNTIYF.

The chain recombines TRBV6-5 with TRBJ2-1; TCRdb designates TRBD1, a call that cannot be tested without DNA. The germline gives CDR1 MNHEY, CDR2 SVGAGI. This CDR3 spans 15 amino acids. This CDR3 is CASSKRQVTYNEQFF.

The chain couples TRBV10-3 to TRBJ2-2; TCRdb's D call of TRBD2 is untestable without DNA. Germline CDR1 is ENHRY and CDR2 is SYGVKD. This CDR3 is 16 amino acids long. CDR3 sequence: CAISVSAGTDTGELFF.

The chain joins TRBV4-3 to TRBJ2-7. Germline loops: CDR1 LGHNA, CDR2 YSLEER. This CDR3 is built from 15 residues. CDR3 region: CASSQDVSTAYEQYF.

The gene calls are TRBV5-1 and TRBJ2-1; there is no DNA to check the TCRdb D call of TRBD1. Germline V gene data show CDR1 as SGHRS and CDR2 as YFSETQ. CDR3 length: 17 residues. CDR3 protein: CASKGLGGEVSYNEQFF.

The chain has TRBV7-9 and TRBJ1-3; TCRdb lists TRBD1, though no DNA is available to test this call. Germline V gene sequence: CDR1 SEHNR, CDR2 FQNEAQ (reference sequence). There are 15 residues in the CDR3. The CDR3 loop is CASSSLMDDVDTIYF.

V usage is TRBV18 and J usage is TRBJ2-7. Germline V gene sequence: CDR1 KGHSH, CDR2 LQKENI. The CDR3 runs 16 residues. The CDR3 protein is CASSPPVGRRNYEQYF.

This chain's CDR3 is CASDLGTGKNEQFF. The rearrangement uses TRBV28 and TRBJ2-1; TCRdb lists TRBD1, though no DNA is available to test this call. The CDR3 is 14 amino acids. The germline gives CDR1 MDHEN, CDR2 SYDVKM. Full variable domain (rest looked up from reference TRBV28 and TRBJ2-1): DVKVTQSSRYLVKRTGEKVFLECVQDMDHENMFWYRQDPGLGLRLIYFSYDVKMKEKGDIPEGYSVSREKKERFSLILESASTNQTSMYLCASDLGTGKNEQFFGPGTRLTVL.

The chain links TRBV6-5 to TRBJ1-2; TCRdb's assignment of TRBD1 cannot be checked, as there is no DNA. Per the germline V gene, CDR1 is MNHEY and CDR2 is SVGAGI. The CDR3 has 14 residues. This CDR3 is CASLPGGTNYGYTF.